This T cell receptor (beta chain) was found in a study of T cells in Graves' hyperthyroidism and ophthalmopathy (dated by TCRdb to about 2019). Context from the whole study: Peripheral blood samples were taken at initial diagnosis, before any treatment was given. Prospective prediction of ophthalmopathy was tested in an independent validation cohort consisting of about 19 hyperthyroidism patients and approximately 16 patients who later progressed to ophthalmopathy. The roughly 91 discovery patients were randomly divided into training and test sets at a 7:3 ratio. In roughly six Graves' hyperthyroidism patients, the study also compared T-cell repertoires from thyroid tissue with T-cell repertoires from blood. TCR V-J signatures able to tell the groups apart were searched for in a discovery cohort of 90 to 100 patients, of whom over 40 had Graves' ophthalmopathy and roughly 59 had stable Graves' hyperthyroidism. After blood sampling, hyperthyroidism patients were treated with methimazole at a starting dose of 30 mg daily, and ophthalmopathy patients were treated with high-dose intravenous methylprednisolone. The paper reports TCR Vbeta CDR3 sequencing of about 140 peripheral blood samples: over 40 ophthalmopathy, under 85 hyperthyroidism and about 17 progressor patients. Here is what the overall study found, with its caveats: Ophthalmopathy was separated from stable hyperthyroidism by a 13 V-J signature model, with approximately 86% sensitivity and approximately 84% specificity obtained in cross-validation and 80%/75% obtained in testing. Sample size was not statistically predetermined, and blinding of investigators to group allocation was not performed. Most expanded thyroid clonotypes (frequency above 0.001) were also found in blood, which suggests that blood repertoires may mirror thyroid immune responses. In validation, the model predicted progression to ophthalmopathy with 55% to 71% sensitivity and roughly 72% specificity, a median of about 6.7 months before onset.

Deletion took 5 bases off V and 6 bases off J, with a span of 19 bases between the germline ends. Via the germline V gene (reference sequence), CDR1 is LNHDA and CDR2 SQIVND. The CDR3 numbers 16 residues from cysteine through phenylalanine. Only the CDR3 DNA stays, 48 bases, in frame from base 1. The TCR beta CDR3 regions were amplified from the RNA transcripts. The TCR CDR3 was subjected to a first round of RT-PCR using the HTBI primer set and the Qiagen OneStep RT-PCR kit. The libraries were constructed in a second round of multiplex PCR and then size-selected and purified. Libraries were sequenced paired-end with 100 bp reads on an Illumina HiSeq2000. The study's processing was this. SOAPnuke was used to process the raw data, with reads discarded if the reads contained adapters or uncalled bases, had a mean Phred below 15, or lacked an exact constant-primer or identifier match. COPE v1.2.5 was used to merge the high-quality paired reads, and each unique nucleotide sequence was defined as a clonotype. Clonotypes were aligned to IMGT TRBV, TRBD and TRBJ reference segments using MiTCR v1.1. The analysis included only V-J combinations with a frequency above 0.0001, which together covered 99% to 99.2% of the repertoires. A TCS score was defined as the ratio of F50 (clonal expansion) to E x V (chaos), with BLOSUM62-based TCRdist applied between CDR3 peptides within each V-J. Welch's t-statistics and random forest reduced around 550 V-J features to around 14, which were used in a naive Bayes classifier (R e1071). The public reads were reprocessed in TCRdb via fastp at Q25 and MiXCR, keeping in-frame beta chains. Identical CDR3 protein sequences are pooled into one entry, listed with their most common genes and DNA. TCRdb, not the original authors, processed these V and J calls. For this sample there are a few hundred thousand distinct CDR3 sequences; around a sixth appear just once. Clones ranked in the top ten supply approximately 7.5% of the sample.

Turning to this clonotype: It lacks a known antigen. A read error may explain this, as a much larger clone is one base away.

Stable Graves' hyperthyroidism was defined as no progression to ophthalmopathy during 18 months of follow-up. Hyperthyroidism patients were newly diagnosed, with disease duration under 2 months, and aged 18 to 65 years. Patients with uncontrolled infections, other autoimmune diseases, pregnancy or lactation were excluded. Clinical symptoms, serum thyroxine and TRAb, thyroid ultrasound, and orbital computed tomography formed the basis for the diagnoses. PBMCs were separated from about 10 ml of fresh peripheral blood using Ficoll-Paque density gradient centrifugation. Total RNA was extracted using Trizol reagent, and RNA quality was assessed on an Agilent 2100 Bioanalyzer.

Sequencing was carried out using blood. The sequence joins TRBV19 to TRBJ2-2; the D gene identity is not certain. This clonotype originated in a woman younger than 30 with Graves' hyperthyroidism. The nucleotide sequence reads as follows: TGTGCCAGTAGTTCTCCCCAAACCGGACGGTCCGGGGAGCTGTTTTTT. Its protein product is CASSSPQTGRSGELFF. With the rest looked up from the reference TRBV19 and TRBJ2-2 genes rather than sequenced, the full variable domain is DGGITQSPKYLFRKEGQNVTLSCEQNLNHDAMYWYRQDPGQGLRLIYYSQIVNDFQKGDIAEGYSVSREKKESFPLTVTSAQKNPTAFYLCASSSPQTGRSGELFFGEGSRLTVL.